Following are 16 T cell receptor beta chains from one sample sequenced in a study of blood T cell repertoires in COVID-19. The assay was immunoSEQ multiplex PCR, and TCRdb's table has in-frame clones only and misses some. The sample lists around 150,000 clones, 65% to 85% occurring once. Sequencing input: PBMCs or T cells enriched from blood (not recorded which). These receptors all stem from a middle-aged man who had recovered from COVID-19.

CDR3 bases: TGTGCCAGCAGGGGACAGGGGACGGTATACACCGGGGAGCTGTTTTTT. This encodes CASRGQGTVYTGELFF. The V gene is TRBV2, the J gene TRBJ2-2; 10 bases agree with TRBD1. The CDR3 is 16 amino acids. Germline-derived CDR1 and CDR2 are SNHLY and FYNNEI. The V and J ends lost 6 bases and 3 bases, in that order; junction bases with no gene match: 7.

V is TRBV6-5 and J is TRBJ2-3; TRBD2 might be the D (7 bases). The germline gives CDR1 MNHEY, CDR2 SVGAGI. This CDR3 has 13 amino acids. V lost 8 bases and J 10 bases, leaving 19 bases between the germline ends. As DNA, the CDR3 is TGTGCCAGCGGGCCTACGGGGGGCTCTTCGCAGTATTTT. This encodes CASGPTGGSSQYF.

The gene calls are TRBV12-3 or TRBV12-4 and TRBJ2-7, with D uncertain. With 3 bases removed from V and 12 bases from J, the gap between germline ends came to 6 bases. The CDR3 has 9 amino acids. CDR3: CASSFSRYV. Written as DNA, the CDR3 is TGTGCCAGCAGTTTTTCGAGGTACGTC.

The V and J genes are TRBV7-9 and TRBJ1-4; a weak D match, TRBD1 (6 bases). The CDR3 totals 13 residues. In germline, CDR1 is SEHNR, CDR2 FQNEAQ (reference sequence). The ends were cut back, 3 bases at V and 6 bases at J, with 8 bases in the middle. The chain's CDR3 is CASSFGTHEKLFF. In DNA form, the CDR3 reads TGTGCCAGCAGCTTTGGGACACATGAAAAACTGTTTTTT.

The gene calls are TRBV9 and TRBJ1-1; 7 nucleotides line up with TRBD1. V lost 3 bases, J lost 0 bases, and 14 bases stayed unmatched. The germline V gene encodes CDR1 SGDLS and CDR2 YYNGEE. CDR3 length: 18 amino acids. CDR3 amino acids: CASSAQLDRSDVNTEAFF. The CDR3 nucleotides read TGTGCCAGCAGCGCGCAGTTGGACAGGTCAGACGTGAACACTGAAGCTTTCTTT.

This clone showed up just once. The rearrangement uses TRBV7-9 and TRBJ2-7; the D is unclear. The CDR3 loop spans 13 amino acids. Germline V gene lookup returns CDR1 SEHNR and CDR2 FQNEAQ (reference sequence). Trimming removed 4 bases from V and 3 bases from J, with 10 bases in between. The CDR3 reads CASSSTSRYEQYF. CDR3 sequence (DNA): TGTGCCAGCAGCTCTACGTCCCGCTACGAGCAGTACTTC.

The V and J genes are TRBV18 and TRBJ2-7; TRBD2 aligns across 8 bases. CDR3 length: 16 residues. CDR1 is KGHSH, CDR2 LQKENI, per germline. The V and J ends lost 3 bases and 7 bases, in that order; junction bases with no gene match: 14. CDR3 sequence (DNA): TGTGCCAGCTCACCTGAGCTGCGGGGGGCCATTTGGGAGCAGTACGTC. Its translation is CASSPELRGAIWEQYV.

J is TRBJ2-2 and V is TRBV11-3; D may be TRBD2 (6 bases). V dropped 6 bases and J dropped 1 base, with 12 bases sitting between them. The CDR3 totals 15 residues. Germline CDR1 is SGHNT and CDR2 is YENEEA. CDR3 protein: CASSRGRMNTGELFF. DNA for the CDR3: TGTGCCAGCAGTCGTGGGAGGATGAACACCGGGGAGCTGTTTTTT.

DNA for the CDR3: TGTGCCAGCAGAGTTTGGGGACAGGGAGGGAACTATGGCTACACCTTC. Protein: CASRVWGQGGNYGYTF. This sequence joins TRBV2 and TRBJ1-2, with TRBD1 matching 9 bases. The CDR3 has 16 amino acids. Trimming removed 6 bases from V and 2 bases from J; junction bases left unmatched: 10. Germline values: CDR1 SNHLY, CDR2 FYNNEI. Variable domain in full (rest from reference TRBV2 and TRBJ1-2): EPEVTQTPSHQVTQMGQEVILRCVPISNHLYFYWYRQILGQKVEFLVSFYNNEISEKSEIFDDQFSVERPDGSNFTLKIRSTKLEDSAMYFCASRVWGQGGNYGYTFGSGTRLTVV.

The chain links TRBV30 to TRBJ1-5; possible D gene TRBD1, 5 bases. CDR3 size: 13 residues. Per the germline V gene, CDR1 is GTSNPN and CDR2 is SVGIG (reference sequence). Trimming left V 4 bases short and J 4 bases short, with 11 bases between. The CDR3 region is CAWTRGLNQPQHF. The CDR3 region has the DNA TGTGCCTGGACGAGGGGACTGAATCAGCCCCAGCATTTT.

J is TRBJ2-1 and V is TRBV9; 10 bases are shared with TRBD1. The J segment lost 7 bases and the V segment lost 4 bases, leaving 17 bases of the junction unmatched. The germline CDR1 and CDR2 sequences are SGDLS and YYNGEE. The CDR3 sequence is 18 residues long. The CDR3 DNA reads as TGTGCCAGCAGCACCACCCCGAGGGGGGACAGGGGCTCAAATGAGCAGTTCTTC. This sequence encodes CASSTTPRGDRGSNEQFF.

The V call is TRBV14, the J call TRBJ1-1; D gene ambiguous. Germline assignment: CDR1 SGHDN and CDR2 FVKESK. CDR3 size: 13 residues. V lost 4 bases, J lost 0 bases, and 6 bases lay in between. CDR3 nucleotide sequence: TGTGCCAGCAGCCGTAGTATGAACACTGAAGCTTTCTTT. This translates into CASSRSMNTEAFF.

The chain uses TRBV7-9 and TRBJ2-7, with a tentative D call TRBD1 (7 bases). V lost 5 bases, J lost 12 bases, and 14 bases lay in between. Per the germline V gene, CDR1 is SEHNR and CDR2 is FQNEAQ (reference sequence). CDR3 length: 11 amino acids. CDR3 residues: CASSARDRLYV. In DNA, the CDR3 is TGTGCCAGCAGCGCGCGGGACAGATTGTACGTC.

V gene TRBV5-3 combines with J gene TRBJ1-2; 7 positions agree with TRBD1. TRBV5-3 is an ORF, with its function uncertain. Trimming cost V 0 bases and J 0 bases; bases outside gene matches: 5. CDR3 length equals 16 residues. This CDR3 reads CARSLDGTGANYGYTF. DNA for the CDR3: TGTGCCAGAAGCTTGGACGGAACAGGGGCTAACTATGGCTACACCTTC.

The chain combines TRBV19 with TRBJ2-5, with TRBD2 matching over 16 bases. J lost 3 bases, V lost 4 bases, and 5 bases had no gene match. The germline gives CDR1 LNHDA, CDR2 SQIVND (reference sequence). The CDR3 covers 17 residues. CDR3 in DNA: TGTGCCAGTAGTAAGGGGACTAGCGGGGGGGCGAAAGAGACCCAGTACTTC. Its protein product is CASSKGTSGGAKETQYF.

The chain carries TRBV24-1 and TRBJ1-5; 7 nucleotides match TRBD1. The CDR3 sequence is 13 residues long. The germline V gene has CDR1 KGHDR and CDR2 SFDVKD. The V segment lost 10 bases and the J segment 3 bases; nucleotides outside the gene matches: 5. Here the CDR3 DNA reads TGTGCCACTGCACAGGGGATCAATCAGCCCCAGCATTTT. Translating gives CATAQGINQPQHF.